These T cell receptor beta chains were read from a single sample in a study of CD8 T cells in Susac syndrome. TCRdb redid the calling of the immunoSEQ multiplex PCR reads with MiXCR, one entry per CDR3 protein. The sample has fewer than 150,000 distinct CDR3 sequences, about 90% seen once; the top ten hold about 0.25%. The sequencing sample was made of CD8+ T cells from PBMCs. These receptors were collected from a human donor with multiple sclerosis. The CDR3 runs from the conserved cysteine through the conserved F or W. The D gene is left open where the match is weak. Clone size is shown for a subset of rows, as once, few, many or a class of expanded clone.

size	V	J	D	CDR3	DNA
-	TRBV4-3	TRBJ1-2	TRBD1	CASSPRQGDGYTF	TGCGCCAGCAGCCCTCGACAGGGAGATGGCTACACCTTC
-	TRBV6-6	TRBJ2-5	TRBD1	CASSSRGRTKETQYF	TGTGCCAGCAGTAGTAGGGGGCGCACCAAAGAGACCCAGTACTTC
-	TRBV28	TRBJ2-1	-	CASSPRLNGNEQFF	TGTGCCAGCAGTCCAAGACTCAACGGCAATGAGCAGTTCTTC
-	TRBV29-1	TRBJ2-2	TRBD2	CSVGLADTGELFF	TGCAGCGTTGGACTAGCGGACACCGGGGAGCTGTTTTTT
-	TRBV3-1	TRBJ2-1	-	CASSQEDLSNEQFF	TGTGCCAGCAGCCAAGAGGACTTATCCAATGAGCAGTTCTTC
once	TRBV4-3	TRBJ2-7	-	CASSQDRGTLPYEQYF	TGCGCCAGCAGCCAAGATCGGGGGACACTCCCCTACGAGCAGTACTTC
few	TRBV15	TRBJ2-7	-	CATSRVSADEQYF	TGTGCCACCAGCAGAGTATCAGCCGACGAGCAGTACTTC
-	TRBV4-1	TRBJ1-5	-	CASNQASYSNQPQHF	TGCGCCAGCAACCAAGCCTCGTATAGCAATCAGCCCCAGCATTTT
-	TRBV20-1	TRBJ2-6	-	CSASEGFSSGANVLTF	TGCAGTGCTAGTGAGGGGTTCTCCTCTGGGGCCAACGTCCTGACTTTC
-	TRBV4-1	TRBJ2-3	-	CASSQEGSDTQYF	TGCGCCAGCAGCCAAGAAGGCTCAGATACGCAGTATTTT
-	TRBV5-6	TRBJ2-2	TRBD2	CASSSGLAGGAGELFF	TGTGCCAGCAGCTCTGGTCTAGCGGGAGGCGCCGGGGAGCTGTTTTTT
-	TRBV10-2	TRBJ2-1	TRBD2	CASSETYSQTSGSQGQFF	TGCGCCAGCAGTGAGACCTACTCCCAGACTAGCGGGAGTCAGGGGCAGTTCTTC
once	TRBV28	TRBJ1-1	-	CASSRRGGWTEAFF	TGTGCCAGCAGTCGACGAGGGGGATGGACTGAAGCTTTCTTT
-	TRBV7-2	TRBJ2-7	-	CASSLEDFPYEQYF	TGTGCCAGCAGCTTAGAGGACTTCCCCTACGAGCAGTACTTC
-	TRBV20-1	TRBJ2-1	-	CSAPWEAFDYNEQFF	TGCAGTGCCCCGTGGGAAGCGTTCGATTACAATGAGCAGTTCTTC
-	TRBV7-2	TRBJ2-5	TRBD2	CASSLGLAGRETQYF	TGTGCCAGCAGCTTAGGTCTAGCGGGGAGAGAGACCCAGTACTTC
-	TRBV14	TRBJ2-1	-	CASSQDLYRRFF	TGTGCCAGCAGCCAGGACCTTTACCGAAGATTCTTC
-	TRBV7-8	TRBJ1-1	-	CASSLVVEDLNTEAFF	TGTGCCAGCAGCTTGGTTGTTGAGGATCTGAACACTGAAGCTTTCTTT
-	TRBV11-2	TRBJ1-4	-	CASSPRGKLFF	TGTGCCAGCAGCCCCCGCGGAAAACTGTTTTTT
once	TRBV5-6	TRBJ2-7	TRBD1	CASSILNRQGPYEQYF	TGTGCCAGCAGCATTCTAAACAGACAGGGGCCCTACGAGCAGTACTTC
once	TRBV30	TRBJ1-1	-	CAWRPQHYTEAFF	TGTGCCTGGAGGCCACAGCATTACACTGAAGCTTTCTTT
-	TRBV15	TRBJ1-6	-	CATSGPTGPGDSPLHF	TGTGCCACCAGCGGGCCTACCGGACCCGGAGATTCACCCCTCCACTTT